Listed here are 20 T cell receptor beta chains from one sample, sequenced in a study of blood T cells in healthy people across ages. PCR was performed a second time for about 7 to 12 cycles using a sample-barcoded 5' primer and a J-beta primer mix. TCRdb used MiXCR to reprocess the 5' RACE reads, holding one entry per CDR3 protein. Here the sample spans over a million distinct CDR3 sequences, under 55% being singletons. Sequencing used blood. The source of these receptors is a woman aged 55-69 years in good health.

The V gene is TRBV21-1, the J gene TRBJ2-7; TRBD1 reflects the table's D call only, with no check against the DNA. TRBV21-1 corresponds to a pseudogene. This CDR3 has 15 residues. CDR3 in amino acids: CARGPWGPNSYEQYF. The CDR3 nucleotides read TGTGCCAGGGGGCCGTGGGGGCCAAACTCCTACGAGCAGTACTTC.

The chain recombines TRBV12-3 or TRBV12-4 with TRBJ2-6; TRBD1 aligns across 10 bases. The CDR3 spans 18 residues. The V segment lost 6 bases and the J segment 0 bases; nucleotides outside the gene matches: 8. CDR3 residues: CASRGQGRFHSGANVLTF. CDR3 DNA sequence: TGTGCCAGCAGGGGACAGGGGCGATTCCACTCTGGGGCCAACGTCCTGACTTTC.

The chain couples TRBV12-3 or TRBV12-4 to TRBJ1-2; D gene ambiguous. V shed 7 bases and J shed 7 bases, with 10 bases lying between them. The CDR3 contains 11 residues. The CDR3, as DNA: TGTGCCAGCACCGCCATAACTGGCTACACCTTC. Protein sequence: CASTAITGYTF.

This clonotype was recorded only once. The chain has TRBV15 and TRBJ2-7; D is unresolved. The V gene lost 3 bases and the J gene lost 2 bases, with 8 bases spanning the gap. From germline, CDR1 is LNHNV and CDR2 YYDKDF (reference sequence). This CDR3 has 13 amino acids. In nucleotides, the CDR3 is TGTGCCACCAGCAGCTCATATGCCTACGAGCAGTACTTC. This codes for CATSSSYAYEQYF.

This clonotype was counted a few times. The chain uses TRBV5-1 and TRBJ2-2, with a possible D match to TRBD1 (6 bases). CDR1 and CDR2 from the germline V gene are SGHRS and YFSETQ. This CDR3 has 15 residues. V dropped 2 bases and J dropped 4 bases, with 12 bases sitting between them. The CDR3 nucleotides read TGCGCCAGCAGCTTCCCTCCACAGGGCACCGGGGAGCTGTTTTTT. It specifies CASSFPPQGTGELFF.

The rearrangement joins TRBV5-1 to TRBJ2-5; 11 nucleotides align to TRBD2. The trim removed 3 bases at V and 5 bases at J, leaving 9 bases unmatched. The CDR3 extends over 16 amino acids. Germline assignment: CDR1 SGHRS and CDR2 YFSETQ. In nucleotides, the CDR3 is TGCGCCAGCAGCTGGGACTCTAGCGGGAGGAGGGAGACCCAGTACTTC. This encodes CASSWDSSGRRETQYF. Full variable domain (rest looked up from reference TRBV5-1 and TRBJ2-5): KAGVTQTPRYLIKTRGQQVTLSCSPISGHRSVSWYQQTPGQGLQFLFEYFSETQRNKGNFPGRFSGRQFSNSRSEMNVSTLELGDSALYLCASSWDSSGRRETQYFGPGTRLLVL.

This clonotype turned up a few times. The chain employs TRBV4-1 and TRBJ1-6; the D is unclear. There are 13 residues in the CDR3. CDR1 is MGHRA and CDR2 is YSYEKL in the germline V gene. V was clipped by 3 bases and J by 7 bases, with 7 bases between them. CDR3 coding DNA: TGCGCCAGCAGCCAGACACCGAATTCACCCCTCCACTTT. Amino acid sequence: CASSQTPNSPLHF.

This clonotype was observed a handful of times. This sequence joins TRBV5-1 and TRBJ2-1; 10 positions match TRBD2. In germline, CDR1 is SGHRS, CDR2 YFSETQ. Trimming took 0 bases from V and 2 from J; bases not matched to a gene: 8. The CDR3 sequence is 18 residues long. CDR3 amino acids: CASSLDASGRRAYNEQFF. In DNA, the CDR3 is TGCGCCAGCAGCTTGGACGCTAGCGGGAGACGGGCCTACAATGAGCAGTTCTTC. The full variable domain, in which reference TRBV5-1 and TRBJ2-1 provide the parts outside the CDR3, is KAGVTQTPRYLIKTRGQQVTLSCSPISGHRSVSWYQQTPGQGLQFLFEYFSETQRNKGNFPGRFSGRQFSNSRSEMNVSTLELGDSALYLCASSLDASGRRAYNEQFFGPGTRLTVL.

This chain joins TRBV4-1 and TRBJ2-4; D is unresolved. With the DNA end fitting TRBJ2-5 better, the J assignment may be wrong. This CDR3 is 16 amino acids long. CDR1 and CDR2 (germline): MGHRA, YSYEKL. This CDR3 reads CASSPPFSSMQETQYF. For the CDR3, the DNA is TGCGCCAGCAGCCCACCTTTCTCGAGCATGCAAGAGACCCAGTACTTC.

This clonotype showed up just once. J is TRBJ2-1 and V is TRBV20-1; 8 positions agree with TRBD2. Germline-derived CDR1 and CDR2 are DFQATT and SNEGSKA (reference sequence). This CDR3 is 14 amino acids long. The ends lost 3 bases at V and 3 bases at J; junction bases unmatched: 4. The DNA of the CDR3 is TGCAGTGCTAGGGGCGGGACTAGCTACAATGAGCAGTTCTTC. Protein product: CSARGGTSYNEQFF.

The chain couples TRBV28 to TRBJ1-1; D is ambiguous. V shed 7 bases and J shed 0 bases, with 12 bases lying between them. The CDR3 runs to 14 residues. Germline V lookup: CDR1 MDHEN, CDR2 SYDVKM. In nucleotides, the CDR3 is TGTGCCAGCACCCTTAGGGTTTTGAACACTGAAGCTTTCTTT. It yields the protein CASTLRVLNTEAFF.

This rearrangement joins TRBV29-1 to TRBJ2-1, with D uncertain. V was pared by 6 bases and J by 8 bases, with 11 bases between. This CDR3 region has 11 residues. The germline V gene has CDR1 SQVTM and CDR2 ANQGSEA. In DNA, the CDR3 is TGCAGCGTGGGCACTACGTATGAGCAGTTCTTC. This codes for CSVGTTYEQFF.

The rearrangement links TRBV6-5 to TRBJ1-1; 8 bases align to TRBD1. The CDR3 runs 14 residues. V dropped 2 bases and J dropped 3; count of bases not matched to a gene: 2. Germline V gene lookup returns CDR1 MNHEY and CDR2 SVGAGI. The CDR3 nucleotides read TGTGCCAGCAGTTACGGACAGGGACACACTGAAGCTTTCTTT. Translated: CASSYGQGHTEAFF.

This chain uses TRBV9 with TRBJ2-5, with D maybe TRBD1 (5 bases). With 5 bases removed from V and 2 bases from J, the gap between germline ends came to 7 bases. This CDR3 region has 12 residues. From germline, CDR1 is SGDLS and CDR2 YYNGEE. The CDR3 region is CASRGEQETQYF. In nucleotides, the CDR3 is TGTGCCAGCAGAGGGGAACAAGAGACCCAGTACTTC.

The chain recombines TRBV7-8 with TRBJ1-1; TRBD1 matches at 7 bases. The CDR3 spans 15 residues. The V gene's germline CDR1 is SGHVS and CDR2 FQNEAQ. The ends lost 1 base at V and 5 bases at J; junction bases unmatched: 7. CDR3 nucleotides: TGTGCCAGCAGCTTAGGTGGTAGGGGGCTTACTGAAGCTTTCTTT. As protein: CASSLGGRGLTEAFF.

This clonotype was picked up a small number of times. V gene TRBV4-1 combines with J gene TRBJ2-4; D is unclear. The DNA matches TRBJ2-7 better at its end, which makes the J call doubtful. This CDR3 comprises 13 residues. The germline gives CDR1 MGHRA, CDR2 YSYEKL. CDR3 region: CASSQDIPGEQYF. As DNA, the CDR3 is TGCGCCAGCAGCCAAGATATTCCAGGCGAGCAGTACTTC.

This rearrangement joins TRBV5-1 to TRBJ2-3; D remains ambiguous. Germline V gene sequence: CDR1 SGHRS, CDR2 YFSETQ. This CDR3 has 12 amino acids. V lost 6 bases and J 0 bases, leaving 5 bases between the germline ends. The DNA of the CDR3 is TGCGCCAGCATGTTGAGCACAGATACGCAGTATTTT. It specifies CASMLSTDTQYF.

This chain uses TRBV28 with TRBJ2-2; D unresolved. This CDR3 spans 12 amino acids. Trimming cost V 5 bases and J 6 bases, with 7 bases left between them. In germline, CDR1 is MDHEN, CDR2 SYDVKM. Here the CDR3 DNA reads TGTGCCAGCAGTGTGGGATCCGGGGAGCTGTTTTTT. This encodes CASSVGSGELFF.

Only one count was recorded for this clonotype. This chain's CDR3 is CASSSLAATGELFF. In nucleotides, the CDR3 is TGCGCCAGCAGCAGTCTAGCGGCCACCGGGGAGCTGTTTTTT. The rearrangement joins TRBV4-1 to TRBJ2-2, with 7 bases identical to TRBD2. Germline trimming cut 5 bases from V and 4 bases from J; bases unmatched to any gene: 4. Germline-derived CDR1 and CDR2 are MGHRA and YSYEKL. This CDR3 has 14 residues.

V and J are TRBV30 and TRBJ2-7; either TRBD1 or TRBD2 may supply D (5 bases each). From germline, CDR1 is GTSNPN and CDR2 SVGIG (reference sequence). The CDR3 contains 12 residues. V lost 5 bases, J lost 1 base, and 9 bases lay in between. The CDR3 sequence is CAWEGHSYEQYF. In nucleotides, the CDR3 is TGTGCCTGGGAGGGGCATTCCTACGAGCAGTACTTC.